A single count supports the clone carrying this T cell receptor (beta chain). What it recognizes is unknown. These data are taken from a study of cytomegalovirus exposure and HLA in healthy donors. Across the study: HLA-typed donors contributed about 85 million unique TCRs, which were held in an early data release. Study-wide results and caveats: Later on, an analysis showed TCR association rates differing by HLA locus, with DRB1 the most and HLA-C the fewest.

Amplification used 60 Vbeta primers and 13 Jbeta primers. The table came from immunoSEQ multiplex PCR; TCRdb's copy has only in-frame clones and leaves some out. The sample holds 150,000 to 180,000 clones, around 80% seen once. The V gene end was trimmed by 3 bases and the J gene end by 5 bases; junction bases not matched to a gene: 12. CDR1 is ENHRY and CDR2 is SYGVKD in the germline V gene. The CDR3 consists of 16 residues. V is TRBV10-3 and J is TRBJ2-7, with 8 bases that match TRBD2. The sequencing input was PBMCs. The TCR sequence derives from a man under 40 in good health and CMV-seropositive. DNA of the CDR3: TGTGCCATCAGTGATTCTTTTAGCGGGACGTCTAACGAGCAGTACTTC. Residues: CAISDSFSGTSNEQYF.